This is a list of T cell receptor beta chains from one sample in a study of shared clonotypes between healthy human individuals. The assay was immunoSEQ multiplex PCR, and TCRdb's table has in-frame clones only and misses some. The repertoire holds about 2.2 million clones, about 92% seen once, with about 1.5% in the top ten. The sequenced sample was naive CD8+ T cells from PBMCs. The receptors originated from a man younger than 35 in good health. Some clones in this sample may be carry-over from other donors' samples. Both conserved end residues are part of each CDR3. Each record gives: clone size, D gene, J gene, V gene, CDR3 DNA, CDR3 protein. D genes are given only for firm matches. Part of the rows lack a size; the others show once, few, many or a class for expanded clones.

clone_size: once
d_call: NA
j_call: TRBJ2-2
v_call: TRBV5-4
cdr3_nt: TGTGCCAGCAGCTTGGGCTCCACCGGGGAGCTGTTTTTT
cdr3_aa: CASSLGSTGELFF

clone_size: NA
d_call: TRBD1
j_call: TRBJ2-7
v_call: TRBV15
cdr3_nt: TGTGCCACCAGCAGAGGGGACAGCCTCTCCTACGAGCAGTACTTC
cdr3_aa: CATSRGDSLSYEQYF

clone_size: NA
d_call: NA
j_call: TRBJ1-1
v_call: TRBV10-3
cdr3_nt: TGTGCCATTGGGACATCCATGAACACTGAAGCTTTCTTT
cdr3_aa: CAIGTSMNTEAFF

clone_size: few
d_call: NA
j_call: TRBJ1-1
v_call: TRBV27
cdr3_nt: TGTGCCAGCAAGGGGAAGCGGGCTGAAGCTTTCTTT
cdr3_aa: CASKGKRAEAFF

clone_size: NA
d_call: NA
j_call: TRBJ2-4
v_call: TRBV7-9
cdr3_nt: TGTGCCAGCAGCTCATACAGGGTTGAGGGCAAAAACATTCAGTACTTC
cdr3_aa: CASSSYRVEGKNIQYF

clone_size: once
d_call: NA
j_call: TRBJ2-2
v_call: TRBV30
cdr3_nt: TGTGCCTGGAGTGTAAACAGGGCGAACACCGGGGAGCTGTTTTTT
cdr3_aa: CAWSVNRANTGELFF

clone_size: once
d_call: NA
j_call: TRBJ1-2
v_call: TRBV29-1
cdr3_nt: TGCAGCGTTGCGGGAGGAAACTATGGCTACACCTTC
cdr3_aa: CSVAGGNYGYTF

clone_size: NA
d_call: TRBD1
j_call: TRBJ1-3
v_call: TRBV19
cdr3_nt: TGTGCCAGTAGCCGAAGACAGGGTAGTACTGGAAACACCATATATTTT
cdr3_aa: CASSRRQGSTGNTIYF

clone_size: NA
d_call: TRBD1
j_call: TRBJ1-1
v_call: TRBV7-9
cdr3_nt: TGTGCCAGCAGACCGACAGGGCACACTGAAGCTTTCTTT
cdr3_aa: CASRPTGHTEAFF

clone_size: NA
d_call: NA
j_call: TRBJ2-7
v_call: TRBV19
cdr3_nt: TGTGCCAGTAGTCCTAGGGTCTCCTACGAGCAGTACTTC
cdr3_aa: CASSPRVSYEQYF

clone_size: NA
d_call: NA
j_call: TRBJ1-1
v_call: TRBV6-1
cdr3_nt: TGTGCCAGCAGAGAGACAGGAGTGAACACTGAAGCTTTCTTT
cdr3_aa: CASRETGVNTEAFF

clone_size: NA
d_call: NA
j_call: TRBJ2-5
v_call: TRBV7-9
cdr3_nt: TGTGCCAGCAGCTTAGAGGGAGTTCGGACCCCCTGGGAGACCCAGTACTTC
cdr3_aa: CASSLEGVRTPWETQYF

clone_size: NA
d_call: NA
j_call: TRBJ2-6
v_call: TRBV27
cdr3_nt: TGTGCCAGCAGTTCCCTAGGTAACCCAATCTCTGGGGCCAACGTCCTGACTTTC
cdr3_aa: CASSSLGNPISGANVLTF

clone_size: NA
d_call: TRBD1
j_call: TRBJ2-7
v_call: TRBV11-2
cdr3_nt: TGTGCCAGCAGCTTCAGACAGGGGAAGAGCCCCTACGAGCAGTACTTC
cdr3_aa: CASSFRQGKSPYEQYF

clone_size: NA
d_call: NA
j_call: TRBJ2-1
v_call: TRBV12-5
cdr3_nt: TGTGCTAGTGGGTTCTGGGGCAGCGAGCAGTTCTTC
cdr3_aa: CASGFWGSEQFF

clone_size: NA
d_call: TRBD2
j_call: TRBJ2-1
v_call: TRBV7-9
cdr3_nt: TGTGCCAGCAGCTGGGGTTGGGCGGGAGCTACCTACAATGAGCAGTTCTTC
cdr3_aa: CASSWGWAGATYNEQFF

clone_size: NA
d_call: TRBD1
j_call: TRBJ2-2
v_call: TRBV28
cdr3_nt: TGTGCCAGCAGTTCTCGGACAGGAGACACCGGGGAGCTGTTTTTT
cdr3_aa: CASSSRTGDTGELFF

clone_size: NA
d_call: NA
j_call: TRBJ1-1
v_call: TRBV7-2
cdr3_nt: TGTGCCAGCAGCCCAAGGGCCCAGGGTACGAACACTGAAGCTTTCTTT
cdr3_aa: CASSPRAQGTNTEAFF

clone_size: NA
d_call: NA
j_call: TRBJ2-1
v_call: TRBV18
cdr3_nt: TGTGCCAGCTCACCAGTCTTGGGGCTAGCCCTCAATGAGCAGTTCTTC
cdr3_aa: CASSPVLGLALNEQFF

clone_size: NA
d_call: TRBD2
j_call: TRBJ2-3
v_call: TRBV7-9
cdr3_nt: TGTGCCAGCAGCGGCCGGGGGACTAGCTGGGGTAGCACAGATACGCAGTATTTT
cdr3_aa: CASSGRGTSWGSTDTQYF

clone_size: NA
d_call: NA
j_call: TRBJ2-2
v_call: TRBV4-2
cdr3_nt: TGTGCCAGCAGCCAAGATTACGAGTGGCCGTCCGGGGAGCTGTTTTTT
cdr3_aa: CASSQDYEWPSGELFF

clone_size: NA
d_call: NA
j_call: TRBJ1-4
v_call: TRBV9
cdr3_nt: TGTGCCAGCAGTCCGGGTCGGAAACTGTTTTTT
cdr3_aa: CASSPGRKLFF

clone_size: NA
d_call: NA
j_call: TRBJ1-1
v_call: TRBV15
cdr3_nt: TGTGCCACCAGCAGAGCAAGGGTGGCCAACACTGAAGCTTTCTTT
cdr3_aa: CATSRARVANTEAFF

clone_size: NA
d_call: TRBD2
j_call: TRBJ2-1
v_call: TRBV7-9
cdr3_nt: TGTGCCAGCAGACCAGCTAGCGGGAGGTCCTACAATGAGCAGTTCTTC
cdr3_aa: CASRPASGRSYNEQFF

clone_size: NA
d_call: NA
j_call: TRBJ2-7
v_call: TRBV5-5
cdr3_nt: TGTGCCAGCAGCTTAGCGCCCAGCTACGAGCAGTACTTC
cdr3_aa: CASSLAPSYEQYF

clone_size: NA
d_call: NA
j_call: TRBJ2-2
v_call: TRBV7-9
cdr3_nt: TGTGCCAGCAGCTTAGGTCGGGGCACCGGGGAGCTGTTTTTT
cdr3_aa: CASSLGRGTGELFF

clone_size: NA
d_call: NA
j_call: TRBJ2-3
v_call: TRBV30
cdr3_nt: TGTGCCTGGGGGGGGAGAGGGCGGCTAGATACGCAGTATTTT
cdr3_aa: CAWGGRGRLDTQYF

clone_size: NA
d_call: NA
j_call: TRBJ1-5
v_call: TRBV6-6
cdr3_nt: TGTGCCACCCTGAAGGGGGAAAATCAGCCCCAGCATTTT
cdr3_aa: CATLKGENQPQHF

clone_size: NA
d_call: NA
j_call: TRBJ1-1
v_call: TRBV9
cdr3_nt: TGTGCCAGCAGCCCCCGAGGCATCACTGAAGCTTTCTTT
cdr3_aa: CASSPRGITEAFF

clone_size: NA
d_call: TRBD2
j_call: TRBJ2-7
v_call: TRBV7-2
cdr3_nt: TGTGCCAGCAGCCCCCGGGGTTTGGGCGGGGGTATCCTAGGCGAGCAGTACTTC
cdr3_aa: CASSPRGLGGGILGEQYF

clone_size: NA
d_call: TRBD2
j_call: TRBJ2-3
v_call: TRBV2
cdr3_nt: TGTGCCAGCAGACCTTGGACTAGCGGGACGAGAGATACGCAGTATTTT
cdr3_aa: CASRPWTSGTRDTQYF

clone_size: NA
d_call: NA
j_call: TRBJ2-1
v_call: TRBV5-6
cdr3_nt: TGTGCCAGCAGCTTTTCCGCTACGGTGCAGTTCTTC
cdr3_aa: CASSFSATVQFF

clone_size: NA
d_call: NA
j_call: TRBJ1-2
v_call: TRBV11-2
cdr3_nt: TGTGCCAGCAGCTTCGGAGACCCCAGGGTCGTAGGGCTTGGCTACACCTTC
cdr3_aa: CASSFGDPRVVGLGYTF

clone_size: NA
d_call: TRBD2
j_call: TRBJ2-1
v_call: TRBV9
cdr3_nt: TGTGCCAGCTCAATAGCGGGAGCTGGGAATGAGCAGTTCTTC
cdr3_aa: CASSIAGAGNEQFF

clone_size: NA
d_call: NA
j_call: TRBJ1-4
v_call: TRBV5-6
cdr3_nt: TGTGCCAGCAGCTTCTGGACAGCCGAAAAACTGTTTTTT
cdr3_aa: CASSFWTAEKLFF

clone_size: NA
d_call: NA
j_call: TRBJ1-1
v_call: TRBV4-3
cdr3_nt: TGCGCCAGCAGCCAAGGGTCGGGTACTGAAGCTTTCTTT
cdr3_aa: CASSQGSGTEAFF

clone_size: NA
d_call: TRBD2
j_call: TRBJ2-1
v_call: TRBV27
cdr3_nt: TGTGCCAGCAGTCCCTCTGCGGGGGACTCCTACAATGAGCAGTTCTTC
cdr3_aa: CASSPSAGDSYNEQFF

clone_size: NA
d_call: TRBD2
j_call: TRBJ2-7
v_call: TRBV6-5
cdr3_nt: TGTGCCAGCAGTTACTCAAGCGGGGGCTACGAGCAGTACTTC
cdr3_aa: CASSYSSGGYEQYF

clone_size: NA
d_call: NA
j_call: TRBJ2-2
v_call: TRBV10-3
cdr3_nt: TGTGCCATCAGTGACCAGGTGAACACCGGGGAGCTGTTTTTT
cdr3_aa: CAISDQVNTGELFF

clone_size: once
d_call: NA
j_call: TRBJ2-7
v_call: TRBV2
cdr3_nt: TGTGCCAGCAGTGATCAAAGGGGTCCAAGGGACGAGCAGTACTTC
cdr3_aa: CASSDQRGPRDEQYF

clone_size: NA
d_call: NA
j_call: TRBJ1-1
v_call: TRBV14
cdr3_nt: TGTGCCAGCACCGAGTCCCCACGGAACACTGAAGCTTTCTTT
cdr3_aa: CASTESPRNTEAFF

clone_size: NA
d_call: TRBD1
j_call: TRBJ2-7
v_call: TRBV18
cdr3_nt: TGTGCCAGCTCACTGCCCGGGACAGGGGGCGAGCAGTACTTC
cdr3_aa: CASSLPGTGGEQYF

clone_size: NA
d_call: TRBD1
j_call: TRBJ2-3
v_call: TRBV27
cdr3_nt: TGTGCCAGCTCCTTCCCGGGGACAGAACGGTATTTT
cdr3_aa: CASSFPGTERYF